A selection of T cell receptor beta chains follows, all from one sample in a study of human T cells and chemical hapten exposure. TCRdb re-called the RACE reads with MiXCR, one entry per CDR3 protein. The data hold approximately 74,000 distinct CDR3 sequences, with about 32% observed a single time. The sequences come from whole blood, collected in connection with sensitization to the hapten diphenylcyclopropenone (DPC). The receptors originated from a man aged 35 to 55 with alopecia areata. Some clones in this sample may be carry-over from other donors' samples. Each CDR3 is given without its conserved first and last residue. The D gene is left open where the match is weak.

v_gene: TRBV7-9
d_gene: NA
CDR3aa: ASSLVEGTDTQY

v_gene: TRBV21-1
d_gene: NA
CDR3aa: ASSNPLGAKHGYT

v_gene: TRBV7-9
d_gene: NA
CDR3aa: ALREGDTQY

v_gene: TRBV3-1
d_gene: NA
CDR3aa: ASSREDPAVGYSPLH

v_gene: TRBV20-1
d_gene: NA
CDR3aa: SADPGLRTDTQY

v_gene: TRBV19
d_gene: TRBD2
CDR3aa: ASSLQLAGGYNEQS

v_gene: TRBV6-2/TRBV6-3
d_gene: TRBD1
CDR3aa: ASSQTGGRTTEAF

v_gene: TRBV6-5
d_gene: TRBD1
CDR3aa: ASSPDRGLYSPLH

v_gene: TRBV5-1
d_gene: NA
CDR3aa: ASREGTPEADTQY

v_gene: TRBV20-1
d_gene: NA
CDR3aa: SVKSPNYNEQF

v_gene: TRBV12-3/TRBV12-4
d_gene: NA
CDR3aa: ASSPWTAGADTQY

v_gene: TRBV14
d_gene: TRBD2
CDR3aa: ASTSSPSGAPDTQY

v_gene: TRBV11-2
d_gene: NA
CDR3aa: ASRPGDGPYNEQF

v_gene: TRBV12-3/TRBV12-4
d_gene: TRBD2
CDR3aa: ASSFPSGYNEQF

v_gene: TRBV12-3/TRBV12-4
d_gene: NA
CDR3aa: ASSLAGVETQY

v_gene: TRBV5-4
d_gene: NA
CDR3aa: ASSWGPLREQY

v_gene: TRBV7-8
d_gene: TRBD1
CDR3aa: ASSPGQGALDTQY

v_gene: TRBV28
d_gene: TRBD1
CDR3aa: ASSSPGTGEAYEQY

v_gene: TRBV12-3/TRBV12-4
d_gene: NA
CDR3aa: ASSLPYRDSPLH

v_gene: TRBV7-2
d_gene: TRBD1
CDR3aa: ASTASNQDRAHEQY

v_gene: TRBV20-1
d_gene: NA
CDR3aa: SARSGTANTGELF

v_gene: TRBV20-1
d_gene: NA
CDR3aa: SASHRERKTQY

v_gene: TRBV7-2
d_gene: TRBD1
CDR3aa: ASTPPAGGGTDTQY

v_gene: TRBV20-1
d_gene: NA
CDR3aa: SARKEYTEAF

v_gene: TRBV6-5
d_gene: NA
CDR3aa: ASRPPQGMNTEAF

v_gene: TRBV2
d_gene: NA
CDR3aa: ASSVTGGLGEKLF

v_gene: TRBV28
d_gene: TRBD1
CDR3aa: ASSFPRGPGRDRASETQY

v_gene: TRBV5-6
d_gene: NA
CDR3aa: ASSLPVKDTQY

v_gene: TRBV12-3/TRBV12-4
d_gene: TRBD1
CDR3aa: ASVDRGLTDTQY

v_gene: TRBV12-3/TRBV12-4
d_gene: TRBD1
CDR3aa: ASSPPQGAQGTDTQY

v_gene: TRBV12-3/TRBV12-4
d_gene: NA
CDR3aa: ASIPPGNTEAF

v_gene: TRBV11-3
d_gene: NA
CDR3aa: ASSFGQTYNEQF

v_gene: TRBV27
d_gene: NA
CDR3aa: ASSVGLTGQETQY

v_gene: TRBV5-5
d_gene: NA
CDR3aa: ASSPRREGVYGYT

v_gene: TRBV29-1
d_gene: NA
CDR3aa: SVEGGAGVSYEQY

v_gene: TRBV6-5
d_gene: TRBD2
CDR3aa: ASSLLSGRGTDTQY

v_gene: TRBV5-1
d_gene: NA
CDR3aa: ASSADDYEQY

v_gene: TRBV4-3
d_gene: NA
CDR3aa: ASSQQPQGIGELF